Below, 18 T cell receptor beta chains from the same sample are listed, as sequenced in a study of response to subunit inactivated influenza vaccine. In TCRdb, the RT-PCR reads were re-called with MiXCR into one record per CDR3 protein. Here the sample spans over 150,000 distinct CDR3 sequences, about 11% being singletons. Sequencing used non-naive T cells sorted from PBMCs, obtained 35 to 45 days after vaccination. The origin of the receptors is a man aged 45 to 65 who received an inactivated influenza vaccine.

In its sample, this clonotype was seen a few times. The V gene is TRBV13, the J gene TRBJ1-3; D not certain. V was shortened by 6 bases and J by 0 bases, with 18 bases between the two germline ends. The length of the CDR3 is 17 residues. Germline V gives CDR1 PRHDT, CDR2 FYEKMQ (reference sequence). CDR3 DNA: TGTGCCAGCAGAAAGTTTCCCCGACGGGGCTCTGGAAACACCATATATTTT. Its protein product is CASRKFPRRGSGNTIYF.

J is TRBJ2-5 and V is TRBV7-2; D is possibly TRBD1 (6 bases). V lost 5 bases and J lost 7, with 8 bases in between. The V gene's germline CDR1 is SGHTA and CDR2 FQGNSA. The CDR3 extends over 11 amino acids. The CDR3 protein is CASSLTGTQYF. DNA for the CDR3: TGTGCCAGCAGCCTGACAGGGACCCAGTACTTC. Filled out from reference TRBV7-2 and TRBJ2-5, the complete variable domain reads GAGVSQSPSNKVTEKGKDVELRCDPISGHTALYWYRQSLGQGLEFLIYFQGNSAPDKSGLPSDRFSAERTGGSVSTLTIQRTQQEDSAVYLCASSLTGTQYFGPGTRLLVL.

Ten or more counts support this clonotype. This chain joins TRBV4-2 and TRBJ2-1; 12 bases are a match to TRBD1. J was trimmed by 6 bases and V by 0 bases; bases with no gene match: 15. The germline V gene has CDR1 LGHNA and CDR2 YNFKEQ. This CDR3 has 20 residues. The CDR3 loop reads CASSQEKISPGTGGLNEQFF. CDR3 nucleotides: TGTGCCAGCAGCCAAGAAAAGATATCCCCCGGGACAGGGGGCCTCAATGAGCAGTTCTTC.

This clonotype was found many times. The rearrangement joins TRBV12-3 or TRBV12-4 to TRBJ1-2, with unresolved D. The CDR3 totals 15 residues. V was clipped by 0 bases and J by 5 bases, with 13 bases between them. CDR3 DNA sequence: TGTGCCAGCAGTTTAGCGAACTTAGGAGGGTATGGCTACACCTTC. Its translation is CASSLANLGGYGYTF.

Only a few counts were recorded for this clonotype. The V and J genes are TRBV19 and TRBJ1-5; D gene unclear. Looked up from germline, CDR1 is LNHDA and CDR2 is SQIVND (reference sequence). Trimming left V 1 base short and J 7 bases short, with 17 bases between. CDR3 length: 16 residues. The CDR3 DNA reads TGTGCCAGTAGTATAGGCGGTTGGATTCAAGAACAGCCCCAGCATTTT. Protein: CASSIGGWIQEQPQHF.

This chain links TRBV5-6 with TRBJ2-5; D may be TRBD2 (5 bases). The CDR3 has 14 residues. In germline, CDR1 is SGHDT, CDR2 YYEEEE. The V end was cut by 4 bases, the J end by 4 bases, with 14 bases between. CDR3 residues: CASSHGLSGETQYF. CDR3 coding DNA: TGTGCCAGCAGCCATGGGCTGAGCGGAGAGACCCAGTACTTC.

Many counts were recorded for this clonotype. The chain joins TRBV7-9 to TRBJ2-3, with a possible D match to TRBD2 (7 bases). There are 16 residues in the CDR3. Germline V gene sequence: CDR1 SEHNR, CDR2 FQNEAQ (reference sequence). Trimming removed 6 bases at V and 1 base at J, with 17 bases between. CDR3 amino acids: CASRKPRGRGTDTQYF. Written as DNA, the CDR3 is TGTGCCAGCAGAAAACCGCGGGGGCGCGGCACAGATACGCAGTATTTT.

This clonotype was counted ten times or more. V usage is TRBV6-2 or TRBV6-3 and J usage is TRBJ1-4; D gene uncertain. CDR1 is MNHEY and CDR2 is SVGEGT in the germline V gene. The CDR3 sequence is 16 residues long. Trimming left V 4 bases short and J 0 bases short, with 12 bases between. Here the CDR3 reads CASSSEMFTTNEKLFF. CDR3 nucleotides: TGTGCCAGCAGTTCGGAAATGTTTACAACTAATGAAAAACTGTTTTTT.

There are a few counts of this clonotype. The rearrangement uses TRBV3-1 and TRBJ2-1; D not resolved. The CDR3 length is 16 residues. V lost 4 bases and J 3 bases, leaving 16 bases between the germline ends. Germline-derived CDR1 and CDR2 are LGHDT and YNNKEL (reference sequence). The CDR3 region has the DNA TGTGCCAGCAGCCCTCGCGGCCGGCTACTCTACAATGAGCAGTTCTTC. This codes for CASSPRGRLLYNEQFF.

This clonotype has just a few counts. The V and J genes are TRBV30 and TRBJ2-1; no definite D call. CDR3 length equals 15 residues. CDR1 and CDR2 (germline): GTSNPN, SVGIG (reference sequence). The germline V and J ends were trimmed by 0 bases and 1 base, with 10 bases remaining between them. CDR3 nucleotide sequence: TGTGCCTGGAGTGTAAGCGTCAGATCCTACAATGAGCAGTTCTTC. This translates into CAWSVSVRSYNEQFF.

In this sample, this clonotype turned up many times. The chain combines TRBV7-2 with TRBJ2-1; D gene uncertain. CDR1 and CDR2 (germline): SGHTA, FQGNSA. Between the trimmed V and J ends, which lost 1 base and 5 bases, there was a span of 12 bases. This CDR3 has 15 residues. The CDR3, as DNA: TGTGCCAGCAGCTTAGTATGGAGTCCTGACAATGAGCAGTTCTTC. As protein: CASSLVWSPDNEQFF.

This chain connects TRBV6-2 or TRBV6-3 to TRBJ2-7; 7 bases agree with TRBD2. Per germline, CDR1 MNHEY and CDR2 SVGEGT. Trimming removed 2 bases from V and 0 bases from J; junction bases left unmatched: 4. The CDR3 totals 15 residues. CDR3 residues: CASSYRRGSSYEQYF. Written as DNA, the CDR3 is TGTGCCAGCAGTTACCGGCGCGGGAGCTCCTACGAGCAGTACTTC.

This clonotype was observed many times. J is TRBJ1-5 and V is TRBV6-7, with D unclear. TRBV6-7 is flagged as an ORF with uncertain function. The V and J ends lost 0 bases and 6 bases respectively, with 21 bases between them. This CDR3 comprises 18 residues. CDR3 nucleotides: TGTGCCAGCAGTTACTCGGGCAGCGCCAAAGATGGGAGTCAGCCCCAGCATTTT. Its translation: CASSYSGSAKDGSQPQHF.

This clonotype was picked up many times. The V call is TRBV6-5, the J call TRBJ2-7; D is perhaps TRBD1 or TRBD2 (5 bases each). The germline V gene encodes CDR1 MNHEY and CDR2 SVGAGI. V was clipped by 4 bases and J by 5 bases, with 18 bases between them. This CDR3 is 15 amino acids long. CDR3 region: CASSFRGPGSHEQYF. The CDR3 region has the DNA TGTGCCAGCAGTTTCCGTGGGCCAGGGAGCCACGAGCAGTACTTC.

This clonotype was found many times. V is TRBV5-1 and J is TRBJ2-3; TRBD1 might be the D (5 bases). This CDR3 has 14 residues. V was shortened by 9 bases and J by 0 bases, with 14 bases between the two germline ends. Germline V gives CDR1 SGHRS, CDR2 YFSETQ. The CDR3 here is CATARQTSTDTQYF. The CDR3 DNA is TGCGCCACAGCACGACAGACTAGCACAGATACGCAGTATTTT.

There are a few counts of this clonotype. The rearrangement links TRBV6-1 to TRBJ2-3; 7 bases align to TRBD2. J gave up 8 bases and V 1 base, and 6 bases lay outside the gene matches. CDR3 length: 14 residues. From germline, CDR1 is MNHNS and CDR2 SASEGT. Here the CDR3 DNA reads TGTGCCAGCAGTGAAGATCGGTCTAGCGGTACGCAGTATTTT. Amino acids: CASSEDRSSGTQYF.

The gene calls are TRBV15 and TRBJ1-5; D remains unclear. V lost 1 base and J 1 base, leaving 5 bases between the germline ends. The germline V gene has CDR1 LNHNV and CDR2 YYDKDF (reference sequence). The CDR3 is 14 residues long. This chain's CDR3 is CATSRVGSNQPQHF. The CDR3 DNA reads as TGTGCCACCAGCAGAGTAGGAAGCAATCAGCCCCAGCATTTT.

The chain recombines TRBV29-1 with TRBJ2-7; TRBD2 might be the D (6 bases). The ends were cut back, 7 bases at V and 6 bases at J, with 22 bases in the middle. The CDR3 runs to 14 residues. The germline V gene encodes CDR1 SQVTM and CDR2 ANQGSEA. The CDR3 bases are TGCAGCGGGTCAAGCGGGCTGGACTTTGGCGAGCAGTACTTC. As protein: CSGSSGLDFGEQYF.